The 5 T cell receptor beta chains below come from one sample, sequenced in a study of blood T cells in healthy people across ages. A sample-barcoded 5' primer and a J-beta primer mix were used in a second PCR of roughly 6 to 11 cycles. TCRdb re-called the 5' RACE reads through MiXCR, storing one row per CDR3 protein. The repertoire consists of over 500,000 distinct CDR3 sequences, with over 40% occurring once and the leading ten covering 13%. Sequencing used blood. Receptors were obtained from a woman aged 80 or over in good health.

In this sample, this clonotype turned up many times. V is TRBV5-1 and J is TRBJ1-5; TRBD1 matches at 8 bases. This CDR3 contains 15 residues. V lost 4 bases to trimming and J lost 3 bases; unmatched junction nucleotides: 6. Germline CDR1 reads SGHRS; CDR2 reads YFSETQ. The CDR3 loop is CASSLGTGVNQPQHF. The CDR3 DNA reads as TGCGCCAGCAGCCTCGGGACAGGCGTCAATCAGCCCCAGCATTTT.

The genes are TRBV7-9 and TRBJ2-3; the D is unclear. V dropped 4 bases and J dropped 0 bases, with 8 bases sitting between them. This CDR3 has 14 residues. CDR1 is SEHNR, CDR2 FQNEAQ, per germline (reference sequence). The CDR3 nucleotides are TGTGCCAGCAGCTGGAAGGAAAGCACAGATACGCAGTATTTT. Its protein product is CASSWKESTDTQYF.

Comments on this clonotype: This could be a read error, since a much larger clone is one nucleotide away. This rearrangement joins TRBV7-3 to TRBJ2-3; 7 nucleotides agree with TRBD1. Germline CDR1 reads SGHTA; CDR2 reads FQGTGA. This CDR3 is built from 15 residues. In nucleotides, the CDR3 is TGTGCCAGCAGACTCCAGGGGGTCAGCACAGATACGCGGTATTTT. Translating it yields CASRLQGVSTDTRYF.

The J gene is TRBJ2-1, the V gene TRBV29-1; weak D call: TRBD2 (5 bases). CDR3 length: 13 amino acids. Trimming took off 6 bases at V and 8 bases at J, with 17 bases between the two ends. Germline CDR1 and CDR2: SQVTM and ANQGSEA. CDR3 nucleotides: TGCAGCGTACCCTTTGGAGGTTGGGATGAGCAGTTCTTC. This sequence encodes CSVPFGGWDEQFF.

The CDR3 region is CASSGLPHRAHEQFF. The DNA of the CDR3 is TGTGCCAGCAGCGGCCTACCCCACAGGGCACATGAGCAGTTCTTC. V usage is TRBV6-5 and J usage is TRBJ2-1; the D gene is possibly TRBD1 (6 bases). CDR1 MNHEY and CDR2 SVGAGI come from the germline V gene. V was clipped by 6 bases and J by 8 bases, with 20 bases between them. CDR3 length: 15 amino acids.